The 27 T cell receptor beta chains below were found in one sample sequenced in a study of shared clonotypes between healthy human individuals. CD45RO-negative, CCR7-positively selected cells formed the naive CD8 fraction, excluding terminally differentiated effector memory CD45RA+ cells. TCRdb keeps only in-frame clones here, not all; method: immunoSEQ multiplex PCR. This table has approximately 2,200,000 clones, 93% appearing once. The specimen sequenced was naive CD8+ T cells from PBMCs. The receptors were sampled from a man between 18 and 35 years old in good health. Some clones in this sample may be carry-over from other donors' samples.

As DNA, the CDR3 is TGTGCCAGCCAAAACAGCGCCTCCTACAATGAGCAGTTCTTC. Encoded protein: CASQNSASYNEQFF. V and J are TRBV2 and TRBJ2-1; D is uncertain. CDR3 length equals 14 residues. Germline-derived CDR1 and CDR2 are SNHLY and FYNNEI. Trimming shortened V by 8 bases and J by 0 bases, and 11 bases separated the two germline ends.

The genes are TRBV6-5 and TRBJ2-1, with 9 positions matching TRBD2. There are 16 residues in the CDR3. Trimming took 0 bases from V and 5 from J; bases not matched to a gene: 5. Germline values: CDR1 MNHEY, CDR2 SVGAGI. As DNA, the CDR3 is TGTGCCAGCAGTTACTCTAGCGGGAGCCCCCACAATGAGCAGTTCTTC. Translation: CASSYSSGSPHNEQFF.

The V gene is TRBV27, the J gene TRBJ2-7; either TRBD1 or TRBD2 may fit D (6 bases each). The V end was cut by 3 bases, the J end by 3 bases, with 27 bases between. Germline V CDR1 and CDR2: MNHEY, SMNVEV (reference sequence). This CDR3 is 19 amino acids long. Written as DNA, the CDR3 is TGTGCCAGCAGTTTCACGCTATCAATTGCAGGGGCGGGATACTACGAGCAGTACTTC. Translating it yields CASSFTLSIAGAGYYEQYF.

This clone has a single count. The chain combines TRBV10-2 with TRBJ2-2, with a weak D call TRBD1 (5 bases). Trimming stripped 2 bases from V and 4 bases from J, with 11 bases between. The CDR3 is made up of 15 amino acids. Germline values: CDR1 WSHSY, CDR2 SAAADI. CDR3 DNA: TGCGCCAGCAGTGAGCCAGGGTGGGTCACCGGGGAGCTGTTTTTT. It codes for CASSEPGWVTGELFF.

The rearrangement joins TRBV28 to TRBJ2-4; TRBD1 agrees at 9 bases. Trimming took 6 bases from V and 7 from J; bases not matched to a gene: 25. The CDR3 is 20 amino acids. CDR1 is MDHEN and CDR2 is SYDVKM in the germline V gene. The CDR3 protein is CASRSGLGIRDRVRRNIQYF. CDR3 coding DNA: TGTGCCAGCAGATCAGGGTTGGGAATCCGGGACAGGGTCCGGCGGAACATTCAGTACTTC.

This sequence joins TRBV14 and TRBJ1-2, with unresolved D. The germline V gene has CDR1 SGHDN and CDR2 FVKESK. This CDR3 has 13 residues. Deletions cut 4 bases from V and 3 bases from J, with 9 bases between. CDR3 residues: CASSPGRHYGYTF. DNA for the CDR3: TGTGCCAGCAGCCCGGGCAGGCACTATGGCTACACCTTC.

On this clone: The sample has other DNA sequences that encode this CDR3 too. The chain is built from TRBV5-1 and TRBJ2-1, with a possible D match to TRBD2 (6 bases). Germline V lookup: CDR1 SGHRS, CDR2 YFSETQ. The CDR3 has 12 residues. Trimming took off 0 bases at V and 9 bases at J, with 7 bases between the two ends. The CDR3 here is CASSLAGGEQFF. The CDR3 DNA reads TGCGCCAGCAGCTTGGCCGGGGGTGAGCAGTTCTTC.

The V gene is TRBV28, the J gene TRBJ2-1; weak D call: TRBD2 (5 bases). From germline, CDR1 is MDHEN and CDR2 SYDVKM. V lost 10 bases, J lost 4 bases, and 20 bases lay in between. The CDR3 contains 15 residues. CDR3 coding DNA: TGTGCCACCAAAGGGTATAGCGCAATATACAATGAGCAGTTCTTC. Protein: CATKGYSAIYNEQFF.

The gene calls are TRBV9 and TRBJ2-4; D is unresolved. This CDR3 is built from 12 residues. Germline V gene sequence: CDR1 SGDLS, CDR2 YYNGEE. Trimming took off 4 bases at V and 6 bases at J, with 8 bases between the two ends. Here the CDR3 DNA reads TGTGCCAGCAGCCCCACGGGAAACATTCAGTACTTC. This sequence encodes CASSPTGNIQYF.

Regarding this clone: Other DNA sequences from this sample encode an identical CDR3 as well. This chain links TRBV27 with TRBJ2-7, with D tentatively TRBD1 or TRBD2 (5 bases each). The germline gives CDR1 MNHEY, CDR2 SMNVEV (reference sequence). The V and J ends lost 6 bases and 4 bases respectively, with 16 bases between them. The CDR3 runs 14 residues. This CDR3 reads CASSPGTRGYEQYF. CDR3 bases: TGTGCCAGCAGCCCCGGGACCCGGGGTTACGAGCAGTACTTC.

This clone showed up just once. V and J are TRBV28 and TRBJ1-1, with TRBD1 identical over 9 bases. The ends lost 5 bases at V and 5 bases at J; junction bases unmatched: 12. The CDR3 consists of 16 residues. CDR1 and CDR2 from the germline V gene are MDHEN and SYDVKM. The DNA for the CDR3 is TGTGCCAGCAGTCGACTCACAGGGGGCGGAGGGACTGAAGCTTTCTTT. Encoded protein: CASSRLTGGGGTEAFF.

V usage is TRBV29-1 and J usage is TRBJ2-7, with D possibly TRBD2 on 7 matching bases. V gave up 1 base and J gave up 1 base, with 14 bases separating them. The CDR3 totals 15 residues. CDR1 and CDR2 from the germline V gene are SQVTM and ANQGSEA. The CDR3 is CSVEVRGGGSYEQYF. The CDR3, as DNA: TGCAGCGTTGAAGTTAGGGGGGGAGGGTCCTACGAGCAGTACTTC.

V is TRBV6-1 and J is TRBJ1-5; D is perhaps TRBD1 (6 bases). Germline V gives CDR1 MNHNS, CDR2 SASEGT. Trimming took 6 bases from V and 0 from J, leaving 12 bases between them. The length of the CDR3 is 15 residues. CDR3 bases: TGTGCCAGCAGAGTCGAGGGGGTTAGCAATCAGCCCCAGCATTTT. Encoded protein: CASRVEGVSNQPQHF.

V and J are TRBV27 and TRBJ2-1, with D perhaps matching TRBD1 (7 bases). This CDR3 has 13 residues. Trimming pared 6 bases from V and 10 bases from J, leaving 16 bases between. Germline values: CDR1 MNHEY, CDR2 SMNVEV (reference sequence). The CDR3 DNA reads TGTGCCAGCAGCCCCCAGGGGGACTGGGAGCAGTTCTTC. Its translation is CASSPQGDWEQFF.

The rearrangement joins TRBV9 to TRBJ2-7; 14 positions agree with TRBD2. The CDR3 spans 17 residues. Germline V gives CDR1 SGDLS, CDR2 YYNGEE. Trimming cost V 4 bases and J 7 bases; bases outside gene matches: 13. This CDR3 reads CASSSREGLAGEGEQYF. The CDR3 DNA follows: TGTGCCAGCAGCTCCCGGGAGGGACTAGCGGGAGAGGGTGAGCAGTACTTC.

This sequence joins TRBV25-1 and TRBJ2-1, with TRBD1 matching 12 bases. Germline V lookup: CDR1 MGHDK, CDR2 SYGVNS. The length of the CDR3 is 14 residues. With V trimmed by 8 bases and J by 8 bases, 7 bases remained unmatched. For the CDR3, the DNA is TGTGCCAGCGAGGGACAGGGGGCGGGGGATGAGCAGTTCTTC. This codes for CASEGQGAGDEQFF.

V gene TRBV9 combines with J gene TRBJ2-1; tentative D call: TRBD2 (6 bases). Trimming cost V 3 bases and J 2 bases, with 12 bases left between them. The CDR3 covers 15 residues. The germline V gene has CDR1 SGDLS and CDR2 YYNGEE. In nucleotides, the CDR3 is TGTGCCAGCAGCGCCCCAGCGGGCCCCTACAATGAGCAGTTCTTC. Residues: CASSAPAGPYNEQFF. The variable domain in full, completed from reference TRBV9 and TRBJ2-1, reads DSGVTQTPKHLITATGQRVTLRCSPRSGDLSVYWYQQSLDQGLQFLIQYYNGEERAKGNILERFSAQQFPDLHSELNLSSLELGDSALYFCASSAPAGPYNEQFFGPGTRLTVL.

The chain is built from TRBV27 and TRBJ2-5, with D unresolved. Trimming cost V 5 bases and J 1 base, with 8 bases left between them. Germline V gene sequence: CDR1 MNHEY, CDR2 SMNVEV (reference sequence). This CDR3 region has 13 residues. This CDR3 is CASSGRTQETQYF. In DNA form, the CDR3 reads TGTGCCAGCAGTGGCCGTACCCAAGAGACCCAGTACTTC.

The V and J genes are TRBV13 and TRBJ1-4; weak D call: TRBD1 (5 bases). This CDR3 spans 16 amino acids. CDR1 and CDR2 (germline): PRHDT, FYEKMQ (reference sequence). V lost 5 bases to trimming and J lost 5 bases, with 18 bases between them. DNA of the CDR3: TGTGCCAGCAGCCCGAGGGATGGGAAGGGGAATGAAAAACTGTTTTTT. This sequence encodes CASSPRDGKGNEKLFF.

V is TRBV5-1 and J is TRBJ2-3; 12 positions match TRBD2. This CDR3 region has 17 residues. The germline gives CDR1 SGHRS, CDR2 YFSETQ. V dropped 2 bases and J dropped 0; count of bases not matched to a gene: 4. The CDR3 DNA reads TGCGCCAGCAGCTTCTACGGGACTAGCGGGAGCACAGATACGCAGTATTTT. Translated: CASSFYGTSGSTDTQYF.

Only one count was recorded for this clone. The chain couples TRBV6-6 to TRBJ2-7, with 10 bases identical to TRBD2. This CDR3 spans 15 amino acids. Germline assignment: CDR1 MNHNY and CDR2 SVGAGI (reference sequence). V dropped 6 bases and J dropped 2; count of bases not matched to a gene: 7. The CDR3 is CASSQRTSGPYEQYF. The CDR3 bases are TGTGCCAGCAGCCAAAGGACTAGCGGTCCCTACGAGCAGTACTTC.

V gene TRBV19 combines with J gene TRBJ1-3, with D unresolved. This CDR3 has 15 amino acids. Germline CDR1 LNHDA, CDR2 SQIVND (reference sequence). The V and J ends lost 5 bases and 2 bases respectively, with 13 bases between them. The CDR3 region has the DNA TGTGCCAGTAGTCCTCAAGGTCCCCCTGGAAACACCATATATTTT. Amino acid sequence: CASSPQGPPGNTIYF.

This clone was found once. V gene TRBV29-1 combines with J gene TRBJ2-5, with 7 bases identical to TRBD2. The J call is uncertain, as TRBJ2-7 better fits the DNA end. CDR1 SQVTM and CDR2 ANQGSEA come from the germline V gene. The CDR3 extends over 13 amino acids. CDR3 sequence: CSVELAEPYEQYF. DNA for the CDR3: TGCAGCGTTGAACTAGCGGAACCCTACGAGCAGTACTTC.

The chain is built from TRBV13 and TRBJ1-2; D is unclear. Germline loops: CDR1 PRHDT, CDR2 FYEKMQ (reference sequence). The CDR3 has 15 residues. The germline V and J ends were trimmed by 2 bases and 3 bases, with 13 bases remaining between them. The CDR3 nucleotides read TGTGCCAGCAGCTTACGGGTAGGGAATCACTATGGCTACACCTTC. This sequence encodes CASSLRVGNHYGYTF.

Comments on this clone: Other nucleotide sequences in the sample specify the same CDR3. The V gene is TRBV4-1, the J gene TRBJ2-7, with TRBD2 matching over 7 bases. Germline V gives CDR1 MGHRA, CDR2 YSYEKL. V was clipped by 1 base and J by 0 bases; unmatched bases: 3. The CDR3 has 15 residues. CDR3 sequence reads: CASSQAASGSYEQYF. CDR3 nucleotides: TGCGCCAGCAGCCAAGCGGCTAGCGGCTCCTACGAGCAGTACTTC.

Concerning this clone itself: Other DNA sequences in the same sample also yield this CDR3. The V gene is TRBV5-1, the J gene TRBJ1-2, with 8 bases lining up with TRBD1. Trimming cost V 4 bases and J 3 bases; bases outside gene matches: 5. CDR1 is SGHRS, CDR2 YFSETQ, per germline. The CDR3 length is 14 residues. CDR3 region: CASSLPGQDYGYTF. The CDR3 bases are TGCGCCAGCAGCCTACCGGGACAGGACTATGGCTACACCTTC.

The chain is built from TRBV11-2 and TRBJ2-3; TRBD2 matches at 7 bases. V trimming: 8 bases; J trimming: 2 bases; junction bases outside the gene matches: 16. This CDR3 is built from 17 residues. Germline V gene lookup returns CDR1 SGHAT and CDR2 FQNNGV. The CDR3 protein is CASHLNAGVIITDTQYF. In nucleotides, the CDR3 is TGTGCCAGCCACCTGAACGCGGGAGTGATTATCACAGATACGCAGTATTTT.